The clone carrying this TCR beta chain was observed many times. Seattle enrolled patients during active infection and tracked them longitudinally. Original processing notes: Scientists estimated how many nucleated cells there were by amplifying reference gene primers. Assay used: immunoSEQ multiplex PCR; TCRdb lists only in-frame clones, some missing. The DNA was the basis for D and trimming; V, J and clone size are from that table. In the table there are 100,000 to 150,000 clones, around 85% of which are singletons. The record originates from a study of blood T cell repertoires in COVID-19. Study-wide background: Acute-phase and convalescent COVID-19 samples originated in the United States, Italy and Spain. PBMCs, B-cell-depleted T cells, or T cells provided the cDNA or gDNA that made up the material.

Germline V gene sequence: CDR1 MNHEY, CDR2 SVGEGT. This CDR3 region has 13 residues. J gave up 7 bases and V 0 bases, and 2 bases lay outside the gene matches. Sequences were obtained from peripheral blood. The receptor comes from a man aged 30 to 45 with COVID-19, enrolled during active disease. This chain uses TRBV6-2 or TRBV6-3 with TRBJ2-5, with 7 bases lining up with TRBD2. Written as DNA, the CDR3 is TGTGCCAGCAGTTACTCGTGGGAGGGGACCCAGTACTTC. Its protein product is CASSYSWEGTQYF.